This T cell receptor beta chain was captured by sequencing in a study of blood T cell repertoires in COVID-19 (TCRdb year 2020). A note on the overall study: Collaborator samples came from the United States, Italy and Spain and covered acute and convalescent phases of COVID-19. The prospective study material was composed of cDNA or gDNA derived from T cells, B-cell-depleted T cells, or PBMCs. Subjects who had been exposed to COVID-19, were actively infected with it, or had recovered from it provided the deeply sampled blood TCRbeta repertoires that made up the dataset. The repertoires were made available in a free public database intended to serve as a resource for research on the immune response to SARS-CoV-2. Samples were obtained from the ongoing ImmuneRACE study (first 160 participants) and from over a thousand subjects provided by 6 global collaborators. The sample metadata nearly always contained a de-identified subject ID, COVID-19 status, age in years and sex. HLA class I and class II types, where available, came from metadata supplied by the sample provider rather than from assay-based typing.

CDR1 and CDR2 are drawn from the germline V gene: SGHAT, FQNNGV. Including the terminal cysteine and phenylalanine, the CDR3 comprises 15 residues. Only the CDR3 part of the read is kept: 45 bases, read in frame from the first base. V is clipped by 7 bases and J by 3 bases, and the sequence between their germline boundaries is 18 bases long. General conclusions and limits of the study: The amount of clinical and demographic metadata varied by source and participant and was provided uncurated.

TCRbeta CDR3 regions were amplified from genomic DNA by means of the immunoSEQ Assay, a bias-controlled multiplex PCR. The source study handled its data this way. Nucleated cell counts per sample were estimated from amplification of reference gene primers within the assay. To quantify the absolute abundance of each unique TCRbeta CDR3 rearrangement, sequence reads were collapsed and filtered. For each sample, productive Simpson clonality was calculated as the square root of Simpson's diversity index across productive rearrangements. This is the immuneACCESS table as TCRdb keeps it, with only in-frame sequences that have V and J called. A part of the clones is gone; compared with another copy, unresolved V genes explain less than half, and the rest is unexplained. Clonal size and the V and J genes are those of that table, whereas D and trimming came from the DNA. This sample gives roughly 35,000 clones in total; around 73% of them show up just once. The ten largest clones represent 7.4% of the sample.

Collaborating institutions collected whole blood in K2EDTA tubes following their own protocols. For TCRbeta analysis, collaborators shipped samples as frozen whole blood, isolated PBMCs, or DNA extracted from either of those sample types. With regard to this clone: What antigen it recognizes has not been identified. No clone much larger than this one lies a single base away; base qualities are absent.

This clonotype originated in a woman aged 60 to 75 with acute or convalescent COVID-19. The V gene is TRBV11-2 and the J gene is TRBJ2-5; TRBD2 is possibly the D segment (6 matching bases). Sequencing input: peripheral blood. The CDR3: CASTGGVGLKETQYF. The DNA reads TGTGCCAGCACCGGCGGGGTCGGCTTAAAAGAGACCCAGTACTTC.